This TCR beta chain was profiled in a study of cytomegalovirus exposure and HLA in healthy donors. Whole-study results and caveats: In a later analysis, at a false discovery rate of 0.05, under 20,000 TCR beta sequences were associated with HLA alleles. The study recorded 160 or so TCR beta chains that were cytomegalovirus-associated. Later analysis placed DRB1 highest and HLA-C lowest in TCR association rates, which differed by HLA locus.

All donors participated as healthy donors of bone marrow. Per the germline V gene, CDR1 is LGHNA and CDR2 is YSLEER. Trimming shortened V by 2 bases and J by 6 bases, and 7 bases separated the two germline ends. The CDR3 covers 13 residues. With 60 Vbeta and 13 Jbeta primers, the PCR was carried out. Only in-frame clones appear in the TCRdb table, and some are missing; sequencing was by immunoSEQ multiplex PCR. There are 150,000 to 190,000 clones in the sample; roughly four fifths occur only once, and approximately 1.4% lies in the top ten. Worth noting for this clone: Its antigen is as yet unknown.

Input material: PBMCs. This chain connects TRBV4-3 to TRBJ2-2; D not resolved. The clonotype comes from a man aged 18 to 30 in good health and CMV-seronegative. The DNA for the CDR3 is TGCGCCAGCAGCCAACCTTTCCCCGGGGAGCTGTTTTTT. Its translation is CASSQPFPGELFF.